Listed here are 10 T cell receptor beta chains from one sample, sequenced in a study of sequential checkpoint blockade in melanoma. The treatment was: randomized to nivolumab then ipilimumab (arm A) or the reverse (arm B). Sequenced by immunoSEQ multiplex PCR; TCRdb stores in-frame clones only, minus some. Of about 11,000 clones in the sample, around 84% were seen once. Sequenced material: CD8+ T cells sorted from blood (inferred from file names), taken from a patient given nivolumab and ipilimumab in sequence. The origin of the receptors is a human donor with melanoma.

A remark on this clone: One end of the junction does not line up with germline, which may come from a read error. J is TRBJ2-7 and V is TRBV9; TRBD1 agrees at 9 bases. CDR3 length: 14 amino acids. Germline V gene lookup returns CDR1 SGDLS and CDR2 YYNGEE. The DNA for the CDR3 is TGTGCCAGCAGCTTGAACAGGGGGCGCGACGAGCAGTGCTTC. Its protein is CASSLNRGRDEQCF.

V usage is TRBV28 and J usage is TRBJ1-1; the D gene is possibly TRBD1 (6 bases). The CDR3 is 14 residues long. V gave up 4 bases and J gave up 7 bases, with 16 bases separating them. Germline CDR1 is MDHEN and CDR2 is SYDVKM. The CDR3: CASSYVPRQDEAFF. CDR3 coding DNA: TGTGCCAGCAGTTATGTCCCCAGACAGGATGAAGCTTTCTTT. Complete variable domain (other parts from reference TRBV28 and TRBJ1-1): DVKVTQSSRYLVKRTGEKVFLECVQDMDHENMFWYRQDPGLGLRLIYFSYDVKMKEKGDIPEGYSVSREKKERFSLILESASTNQTSMYLCASSYVPRQDEAFFGQGTRLTVV.

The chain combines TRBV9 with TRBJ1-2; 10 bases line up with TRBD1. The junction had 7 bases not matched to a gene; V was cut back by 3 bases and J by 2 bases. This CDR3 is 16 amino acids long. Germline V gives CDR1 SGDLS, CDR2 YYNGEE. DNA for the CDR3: TGTGCCAGCAGCGGGGGACAGGGGAGTGAGAACTATGGCTACACCTTC. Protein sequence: CASSGGQGSENYGYTF.

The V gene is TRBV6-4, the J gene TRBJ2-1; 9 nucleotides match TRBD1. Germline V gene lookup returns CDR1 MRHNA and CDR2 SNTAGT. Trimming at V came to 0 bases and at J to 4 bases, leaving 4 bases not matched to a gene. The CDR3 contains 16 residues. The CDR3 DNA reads TGTGCCAGCAGTGACTCGGGACAGGGAGGGTACAATGAGCAGTTCTTC. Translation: CASSDSGQGGYNEQFF.

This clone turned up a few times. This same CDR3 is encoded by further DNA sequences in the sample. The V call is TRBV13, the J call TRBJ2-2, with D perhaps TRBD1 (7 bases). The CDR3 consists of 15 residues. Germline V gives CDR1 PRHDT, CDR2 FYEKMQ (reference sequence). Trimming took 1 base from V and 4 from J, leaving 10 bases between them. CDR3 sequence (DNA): TGTGCCAGCAGCTTAGCAGGGGGAGGCACCGGGGAGCTGTTTTTT. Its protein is CASSLAGGGTGELFF.

CDR3 coding DNA: TGTGCCAGCAAAACATACAGGGGAGGAAATGAAAAACTGTTTTTT. Its protein is CASKTYRGGNEKLFF. The chain carries TRBV6-5 and TRBJ1-4; 7 nucleotides line up with TRBD1. Germline trimming cut 7 bases from V and 5 bases from J; bases unmatched to any gene: 10. The CDR3 consists of 15 residues. Germline assignment: CDR1 MNHEY and CDR2 SVGAGI.

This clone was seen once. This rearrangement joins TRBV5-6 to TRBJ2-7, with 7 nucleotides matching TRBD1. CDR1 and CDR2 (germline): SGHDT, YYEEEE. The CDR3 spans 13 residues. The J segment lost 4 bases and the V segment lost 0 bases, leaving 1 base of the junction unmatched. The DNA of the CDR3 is TGTGCCAGCAGCTTGGAGGGGGCGTACGAGCAGTACTTC. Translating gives CASSLEGAYEQYF.

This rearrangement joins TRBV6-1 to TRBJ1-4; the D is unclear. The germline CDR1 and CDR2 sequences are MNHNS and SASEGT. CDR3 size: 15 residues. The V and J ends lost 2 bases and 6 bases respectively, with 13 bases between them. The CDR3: CASSETTRGDEKLFF. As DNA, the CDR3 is TGTGCCAGCAGTGAAACAACCAGAGGAGATGAAAAACTGTTTTTT.

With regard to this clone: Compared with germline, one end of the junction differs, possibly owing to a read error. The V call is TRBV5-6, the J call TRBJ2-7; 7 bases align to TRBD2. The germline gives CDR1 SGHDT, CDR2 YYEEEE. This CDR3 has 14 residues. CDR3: CASSLVQGGILEAF. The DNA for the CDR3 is TGTGCCAGCAGCTTGGTCCAGGGAGGGATACTCGAAGCCTTC.

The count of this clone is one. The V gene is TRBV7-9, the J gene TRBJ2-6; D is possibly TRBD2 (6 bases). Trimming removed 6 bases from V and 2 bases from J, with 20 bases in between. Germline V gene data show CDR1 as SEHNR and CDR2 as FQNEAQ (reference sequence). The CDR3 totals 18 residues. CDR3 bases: TGTGCCAGCAGTTTACCGGGAGTGGGAGCCCCTGGGGCCAACGTCCTGACTTTC. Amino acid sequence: CASSLPGVGAPGANVLTF.